This TCR beta chain was recovered during a study of CD8+ T cells in alopecia areata. Overall study findings and caveats: Higher clonality than in normal scalp was seen in lesional scalp, especially alopecia totalis/universalis. Relative to mice, TCR sharing across patients was less clear, a difference possibly HLA-related. Alphabeta T cells residing in normal skin are also sequenced in scalp samples.

With respect to this clone: Antigen: not known.

Deletions cut 4 bases from V and 0 bases from J, with 8 bases between. The germline CDR1 and CDR2 sequences are LNHDA and SQIVND (reference sequence). The CDR3 sequence is 14 residues long. PBMCs yielded sorted CD4+ and CD8+ T cells. Reverse transcribed after extraction, RNA yielded cDNA as the sequencing template. Libraries were prepared by immunoSEQ multiplex PCR; TCRdb keeps only in-frame clonotypes and omits some of them. The data contain around 190,000 clones, roughly three fifths of them singletons. Sample: CD8+ T cells sorted from blood. The rearrangement links TRBV19 to TRBJ2-3, with D tentatively TRBD1 or TRBD2 (5 bases each). The TCR comes from a human donor in good health. In DNA, the CDR3 is TGTGCCAGTAGTAGCGAGGGGAGCACAGATACGCAGTATTTT. Translated, it gives CASSSEGSTDTQYF.